Presented here are 11 T cell receptor beta chains from one specimen sequenced in a study of blood T cell repertoires in COVID-19 (dated by TCRdb to about 2020). Library method: the immunoSEQ multiplex PCR assay. What TCRdb holds here is the immuneACCESS table cut down to in-frame rearrangements. Part of the clones is not present; checked against another copy, under half of the missing clones reflect an unresolved V gene, and the others are unexplained. The table for this sample lists 300,000 or so clones; about 87% of them were counted only once. The ten most abundant clones make up 3% to 4% of the sample. The sample consisted of peripheral blood. These receptors were obtained from a woman aged 40-49 years with acute or convalescent COVID-19.

The chain couples TRBV27 to TRBJ2-1, with TRBD2 identical over 8 bases. Germline V gives CDR1 MNHEY, CDR2 SMNVEV (reference sequence). The length of the CDR3 is 14 residues. The V gene end was trimmed by 6 bases and the J gene end by 6 bases; junction bases not matched to a gene: 7. CDR3 protein: CASRLAGLSNEQFF. The CDR3 DNA reads TGTGCCAGCAGGTTAGCGGGGCTGTCCAATGAGCAGTTCTTC.

V usage is TRBV28 and J usage is TRBJ1-5, with 8 bases lining up with TRBD1. CDR3 length: 16 amino acids. CDR1 and CDR2 from the germline V gene are MDHEN and SYDVKM. The V gene end was trimmed by 6 bases and the J gene end by 1 base; junction bases not matched to a gene: 8. The CDR3 reads CASRTGAEGSNQPQHF. CDR3 DNA: TGTGCCAGCAGGACAGGGGCTGAGGGGAGCAATCAGCCCCAGCATTTT.

This chain joins TRBV9 and TRBJ1-2; 10 bases fit TRBD1. Germline CDR1 reads SGDLS; CDR2 reads YYNGEE. The CDR3 spans 15 residues. Trimming took 3 bases from V and 5 from J; bases not matched to a gene: 7. CDR3 DNA sequence: TGTGCCAGCAGCGCCCCGGGACAGGGGCTTTATGGCTACACCTTC. Translating gives CASSAPGQGLYGYTF.

J is TRBJ2-4 and V is TRBV10-1; TRBD1 matches 8 bases. The CDR3 runs to 13 residues. In germline, CDR1 is WNHNN, CDR2 SYGVQD (reference sequence). After removal of 5 bases from V and 10 bases from J, the junction contained 7 bases not matched to a gene. In DNA, the CDR3 is TGCGCCAGCAGTCCCCGGACAGGGACTATTCAGTACTTC. Translation gives CASSPRTGTIQYF.

The table lists this clone with a few counts. V gene TRBV19 combines with J gene TRBJ1-5; 9 nucleotides line up with TRBD1. Germline V gene lookup returns CDR1 LNHDA and CDR2 SQIVND (reference sequence). The CDR3 contains 17 residues. The junction had 11 bases not matched to a gene; V was cut back by 2 bases and J by 6 bases. In DNA, the CDR3 is TGTGCCAGTAGTATACTAACGTCACAGGGGGCTGGTCAGCCCCAGCATTTT. Its translation: CASSILTSQGAGQPQHF. Combining the CDR3 with reference TRBV19 and TRBJ1-5 gives the whole variable domain DGGITQSPKYLFRKEGQNVTLSCEQNLNHDAMYWYRQDPGQGLRLIYYSQIVNDFQKGDIAEGYSVSREKKESFPLTVTSAQKNPTAFYLCASSILTSQGAGQPQHFGDGTRLSIL.

The V call is TRBV9, the J call TRBJ1-1; 10 positions match TRBD1. CDR3 length equals 15 residues. Losses at the gene ends were 1 base for V and 5 bases for J; bases not matched to a gene: 5. Germline lookup yields CDR1 SGDLS and CDR2 YYNGEE. In nucleotides, the CDR3 is TGTGCCAGCAGCGTACTGGGACAGGGGATGACTGAAGCTTTCTTT. This sequence encodes CASSVLGQGMTEAFF.

The chain employs TRBV5-8 and TRBJ1-2; a weak D match, TRBD1 (5 bases). Germline CDR1 and CDR2: SGHTS and YDEGEE. V lost 4 bases, J lost 2 bases, and 12 bases lay in between. The length of the CDR3 is 14 residues. The CDR3 DNA is TGTGCCAGCAGCAATCAGGGTGCCAACTATGGCTACACCTTC. It is translated as CASSNQGANYGYTF.

The chain couples TRBV6-4 to TRBJ1-6, with a tentative D call TRBD1 (6 bases). The CDR3 has 13 amino acids. Trimming cost V 5 bases and J 5 bases, with 7 bases left between them. Looked up from germline, CDR1 is MRHNA and CDR2 is SNTAGT. CDR3 protein: CASSTGNNSPLHF. The CDR3 DNA sequence: TGTGCCAGCAGTACAGGGAATAATTCACCCCTCCACTTT.

V gene TRBV4-1 combines with J gene TRBJ2-3; D is undetermined. Trimming shortened V by 4 bases and J by 6 bases, and 11 bases separated the two germline ends. CDR1 and CDR2 from the germline V gene are MGHRA and YSYEKL. The CDR3 runs to 13 residues. The CDR3 protein is CASSRSPADTQYF. CDR3 in DNA: TGCGCCAGCAGCCGATCTCCCGCGGATACGCAGTATTTT.

The chain employs TRBV19 and TRBJ1-4; possibly TRBD1 for D (5 bases). With 5 bases removed from V and 2 bases from J, the gap between germline ends came to 9 bases. The CDR3 consists of 14 residues. Per germline, CDR1 LNHDA and CDR2 SQIVND (reference sequence). In nucleotides, the CDR3 is TGTGCCAGTAGTCTGGGGCACACTAATGAAAAACTGTTTTTT. It translates to CASSLGHTNEKLFF.

This clone was observed a single time. The chain uses TRBV4-1 and TRBJ2-3; the D gene is possibly TRBD2 (7 bases). Trimming removed 3 bases from V and 2 bases from J, with 15 bases in between. Germline lookup yields CDR1 MGHRA and CDR2 YSYEKL. This CDR3 is 16 amino acids long. The CDR3 DNA is TGCGCCAGCAGCCAGAAGGGGGGGGCCCTCACAGATACGCAGTATTTT. This codes for CASSQKGGALTDTQYF.